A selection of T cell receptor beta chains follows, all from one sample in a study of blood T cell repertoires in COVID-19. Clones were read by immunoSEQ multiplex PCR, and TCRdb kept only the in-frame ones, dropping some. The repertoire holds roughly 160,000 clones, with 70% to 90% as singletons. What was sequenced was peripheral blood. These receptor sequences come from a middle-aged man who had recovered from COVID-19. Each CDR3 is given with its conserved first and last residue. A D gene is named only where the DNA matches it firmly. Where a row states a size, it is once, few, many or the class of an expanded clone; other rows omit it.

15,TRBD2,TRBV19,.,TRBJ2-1,TGTGCCAGTAGTTTAGCGGGAGGAACCTTTAATGAGCAGTTCTTC,CASSLAGGTFNEQFF
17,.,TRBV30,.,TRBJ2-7,TGTGCCTGGAGTCGGAGAGGACAGGGAGGGGGATCCTACGAGCAGTACTTC,CAWSRRGQGGGSYEQYF
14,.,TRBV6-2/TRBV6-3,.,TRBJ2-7,TGTGCCAGCAGTTACGGGAGCGGTAACTACGAGCAGTACTTC,CASSYGSGNYEQYF
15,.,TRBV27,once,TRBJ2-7,TGTGCCAGCAGTTTGGACAGAAGGTACTCCTACGAGCAGTACTTC,CASSLDRRYSYEQYF
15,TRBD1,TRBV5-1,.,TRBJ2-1,TGCGCCAGCAGCAAAGACAGGGACCCTGCCAATGAGCAGTTCTTC,CASSKDRDPANEQFF
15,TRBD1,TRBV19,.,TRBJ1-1,TGTGCCAGTAGTTCCGGGACAGGGGGCCTCACTGAAGCTTTCTTT,CASSSGTGGLTEAFF
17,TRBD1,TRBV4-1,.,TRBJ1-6,TGCGCCAGCAGCGACCGGGACAGGGGGCCATATAATTCACCCCTCCACTTT,CASSDRDRGPYNSPLHF
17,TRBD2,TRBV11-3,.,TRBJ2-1,TGTGCCAGCAGCTGTACTATTTCTAGCGGGAGTCTCGGTGAGCAGTTCTTC,CASSCTISSGSLGEQFF
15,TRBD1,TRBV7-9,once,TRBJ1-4,TGTGCCAGCAGCTTAGGACAGGGTATGAATGAAAAACTGTTTTTT,CASSLGQGMNEKLFF
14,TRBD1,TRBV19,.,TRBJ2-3,TGTGCCAGTAGCGTCGACAGGGCCACAGATACGCAGTATTTT,CASSVDRATDTQYF
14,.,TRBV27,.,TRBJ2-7,TGTGCCAGCAGTTCTGGGGGCCAAAGTTACGAGCAGTACTTC,CASSSGGQSYEQYF
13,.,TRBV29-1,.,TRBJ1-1,TGCAGCGCTCAGGCGATCATGAACACTGAAGCTTTCTTT,CSAQAIMNTEAFF
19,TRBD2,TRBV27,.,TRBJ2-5,TGTGCCAGCAGTTTCGGGCTAGCGGGAGGGCCACGGAGTTCAGAGACCCAGTACTTC,CASSFGLAGGPRSSETQYF
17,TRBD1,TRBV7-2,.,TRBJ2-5,TGTGCCAGCAGCCCGTATTGGGGGGGACAGGGGGAAGAGACCCAGTACTTC,CASSPYWGGQGEETQYF
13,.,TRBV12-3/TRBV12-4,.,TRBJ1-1,TGTGCCAGCAACCGCAGGGCCTACACTGAAGCTTTCTTT,CASNRRAYTEAFF
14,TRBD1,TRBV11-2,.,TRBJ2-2,TGTGCCAGCAGCCAGGCAGGGGGCACCGGGGAGCTGTTTTTT,CASSQAGGTGELFF
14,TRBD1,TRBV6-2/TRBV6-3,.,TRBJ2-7,TGTGCCAGCAGCACAGGGGACAGAGCCTACGAGCAGTACTTC,CASSTGDRAYEQYF
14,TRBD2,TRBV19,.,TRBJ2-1,TGTGCCAGTAGCCTAGCGGGGGGGTCAAATGAGCAGTTCTTC,CASSLAGGSNEQFF
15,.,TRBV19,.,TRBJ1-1,TGTGCCAGTAGTCTCCAAGCCGGGTCGAACACTGAAGCTTTCTTT,CASSLQAGSNTEAFF
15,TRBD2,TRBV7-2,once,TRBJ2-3,TGTGCCAGCAGCTTAGCTAGCGGGAGGCGGGATACGCAGTATTTT,CASSLASGRRDTQYF
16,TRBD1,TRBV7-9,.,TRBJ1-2,TGTGCCAGCAGCTTCCGACAGGGGAATAAGGACTATGGCTACACCTTC,CASSFRQGNKDYGYTF